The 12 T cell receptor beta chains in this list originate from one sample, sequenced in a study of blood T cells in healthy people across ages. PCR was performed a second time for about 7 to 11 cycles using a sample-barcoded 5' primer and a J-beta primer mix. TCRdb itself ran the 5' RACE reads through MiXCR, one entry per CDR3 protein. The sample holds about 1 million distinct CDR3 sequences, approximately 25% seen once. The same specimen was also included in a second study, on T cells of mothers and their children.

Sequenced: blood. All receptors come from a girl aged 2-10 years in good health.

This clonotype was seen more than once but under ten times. The CDR3 reads CSGGDTEAFF. CDR3 DNA sequence: TGCAGCGGAGGGGACACTGAAGCTTTCTTT. The chain is built from TRBV29-1 and TRBJ1-1, with a weak D call TRBD1 (5 bases). Per the germline V gene, CDR1 is SQVTM and CDR2 is ANQGSEA. Trimming pared 7 bases from V and 3 bases from J, leaving 6 bases between. This CDR3 comprises 10 residues.

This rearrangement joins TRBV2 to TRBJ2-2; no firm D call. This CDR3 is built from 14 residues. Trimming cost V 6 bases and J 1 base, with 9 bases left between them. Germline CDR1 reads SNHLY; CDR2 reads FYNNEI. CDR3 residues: CASRELLNTGELFF. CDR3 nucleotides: TGTGCCAGCAGGGAGCTCTTGAACACCGGGGAGCTGTTTTTT.

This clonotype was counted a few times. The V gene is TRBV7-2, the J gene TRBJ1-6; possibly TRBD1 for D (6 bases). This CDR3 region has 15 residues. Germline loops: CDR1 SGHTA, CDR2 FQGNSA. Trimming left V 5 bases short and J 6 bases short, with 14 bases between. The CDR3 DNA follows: TGTGCCAGCAGCCGGACAGTGGCCTCTAATTCACCCCTCCACTTT. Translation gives CASSRTVASNSPLHF.

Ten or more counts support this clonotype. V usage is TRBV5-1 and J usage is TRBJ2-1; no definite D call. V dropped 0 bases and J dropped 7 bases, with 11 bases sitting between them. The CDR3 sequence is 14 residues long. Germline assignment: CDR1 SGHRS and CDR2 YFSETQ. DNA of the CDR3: TGCGCCAGCAGCTTGGGACAAGGGCGGAATGAGCAGTTCTTC. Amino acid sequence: CASSLGQGRNEQFF.

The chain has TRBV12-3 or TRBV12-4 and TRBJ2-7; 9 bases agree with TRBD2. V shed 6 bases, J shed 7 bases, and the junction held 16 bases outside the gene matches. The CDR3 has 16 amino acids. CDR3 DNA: TGTGCCAGCAGCCCTAGCGGGATACACGTTCTAGGGGAGCAGTACTTC. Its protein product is CASSPSGIHVLGEQYF.

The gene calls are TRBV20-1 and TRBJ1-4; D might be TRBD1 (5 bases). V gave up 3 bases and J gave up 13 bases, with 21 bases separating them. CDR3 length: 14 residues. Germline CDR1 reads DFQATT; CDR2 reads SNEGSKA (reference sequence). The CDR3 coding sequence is TGCAGTGCTAGCCGCTCGTCAGGGCCCAAGGGACTGTTTTTT. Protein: CSASRSSGPKGLFF.

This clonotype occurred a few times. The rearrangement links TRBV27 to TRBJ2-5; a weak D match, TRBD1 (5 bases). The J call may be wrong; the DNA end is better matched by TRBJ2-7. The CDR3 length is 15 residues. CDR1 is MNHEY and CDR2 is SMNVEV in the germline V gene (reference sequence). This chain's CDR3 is CASSLSGQGIYEQYF. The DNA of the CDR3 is TGTGCCAGCAGTTTATCCGGGCAGGGAATCTACGAGCAGTACTTC.

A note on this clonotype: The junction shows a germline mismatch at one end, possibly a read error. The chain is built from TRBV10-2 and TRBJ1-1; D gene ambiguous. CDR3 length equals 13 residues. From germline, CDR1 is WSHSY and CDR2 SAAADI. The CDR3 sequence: CASTGGENIEAFF. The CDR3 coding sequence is TGCGCCAGCACCGGCGGAGAGAACATTGAAGCTTTCTTT.

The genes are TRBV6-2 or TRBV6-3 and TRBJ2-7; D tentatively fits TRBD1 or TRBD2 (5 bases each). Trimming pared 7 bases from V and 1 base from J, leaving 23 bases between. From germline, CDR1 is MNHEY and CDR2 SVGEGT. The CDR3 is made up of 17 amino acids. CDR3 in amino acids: CASTDLGPSAPSYEQYF. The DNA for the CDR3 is TGTGCCAGCACCGACCTGGGACCTTCAGCCCCATCCTACGAGCAGTACTTC.

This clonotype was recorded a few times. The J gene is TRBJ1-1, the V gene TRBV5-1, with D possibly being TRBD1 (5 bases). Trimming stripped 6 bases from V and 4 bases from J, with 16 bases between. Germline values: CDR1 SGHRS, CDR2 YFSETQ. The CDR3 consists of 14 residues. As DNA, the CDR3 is TGCGCCAGCACCCCAGGGATATACCTCACTGAAGCTTTCTTT. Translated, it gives CASTPGIYLTEAFF.

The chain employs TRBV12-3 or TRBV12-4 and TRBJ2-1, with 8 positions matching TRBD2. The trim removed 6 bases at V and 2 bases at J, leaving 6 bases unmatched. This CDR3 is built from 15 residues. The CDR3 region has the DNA TGTGCCAGCAGCCCAAAGCGGGAGCCCTACAATGAGCAGTTCTTC. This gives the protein CASSPKREPYNEQFF.

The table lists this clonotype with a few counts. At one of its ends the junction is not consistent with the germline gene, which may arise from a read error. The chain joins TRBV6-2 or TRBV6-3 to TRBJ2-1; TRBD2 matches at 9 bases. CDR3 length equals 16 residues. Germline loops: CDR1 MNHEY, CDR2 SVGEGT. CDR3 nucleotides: TGTGCCGGCAGACCACTACTAGCGGGCCAATACAATGAACAGTTCTTC. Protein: CAGRPLLAGQYNEQFF.